The present TCR beta chain was sequenced within a study of T cell responses to AZD1222 COVID-19 vaccine. The CDR3 is 18 amino acids. Germline-derived CDR1 and CDR2 are LNHDA and SQIVND (reference sequence). V gave up 7 bases and J gave up 6 bases; unmatched junction bases: 12. Using immunoSEQ multiplex PCR, the repertoire was profiled, and TCRdb retains in-frame clones only, with some absent. The table has about 180,000 clones, approximately 86% seen once; the top ten hold 2.6%. The chain employs TRBV19 and TRBJ2-2; 15 nucleotides agree with TRBD2. Sequenced material: peripheral blood, taken on day 0 of AZD1222 vaccination. The TCR originated in an adult in good health. The CDR3 is CASTASGTSGRRAGELFF. DNA for the CDR3: TGTGCCAGTACCGCCTCCGGGACTAGCGGGAGGCGGGCCGGGGAGCTGTTTTTT. The full variable domain, in which reference TRBV19 and TRBJ2-2 provide the parts outside the CDR3, is DGGITQSPKYLFRKEGQNVTLSCEQNLNHDAMYWYRQDPGQGLRLIYYSQIVNDFQKGDIAEGYSVSREKKESFPLTVTSAQKNPTAFYLCASTASGTSGRRAGELFFGEGSRLTVL.